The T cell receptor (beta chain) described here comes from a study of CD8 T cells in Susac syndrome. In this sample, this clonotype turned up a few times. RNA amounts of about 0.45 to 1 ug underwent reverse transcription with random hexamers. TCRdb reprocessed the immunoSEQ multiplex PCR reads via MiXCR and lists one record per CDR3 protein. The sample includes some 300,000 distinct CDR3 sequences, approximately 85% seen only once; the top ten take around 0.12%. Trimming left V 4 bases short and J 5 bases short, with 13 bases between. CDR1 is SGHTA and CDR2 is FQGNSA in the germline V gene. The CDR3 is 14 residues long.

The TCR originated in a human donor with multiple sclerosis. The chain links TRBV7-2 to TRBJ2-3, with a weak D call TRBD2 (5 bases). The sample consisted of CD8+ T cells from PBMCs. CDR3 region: CASSSTWAGDTQYF. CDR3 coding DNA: TGTGCCAGCAGCTCCACATGGGCGGGAGATACGCAGTATTTT.